The clone carrying this TCR beta chain was recorded once. Its specificity is unknown. The V gene lost 9 bases and the J gene lost 2 bases, with 11 bases spanning the gap. This CDR3 has 13 residues. Germline values: CDR1 LNHNV, CDR2 YYDKDF (reference sequence). This record belongs to a study of shared clonotypes between healthy human individuals. The overall study: Each donor's CD4 naive and CD4 memory cells filled three plates apiece, CD8 naive two, and CD8 memory one.

Generated by immunoSEQ multiplex PCR, the TCRdb table keeps only in-frame clones and is missing some. The profile shows 2,500,000 or so clones, 93% of them singletons. Study findings and constraints: For sorted subsets, rarefaction showed incomplete sequencing despite large depth.

Sequencing used naive CD4+ T cells from PBMCs. As for subset: CD45RA+ positively selected. The TCR originated in a man between 18 and 29 years old in good health. Some clones in this sample may be carry-over from other donors' samples. The genes are TRBV15 and TRBJ1-3; no clear D gene. CDR3 sequence reads: CATTGRPGNTIYF. The CDR3, as DNA: TGTGCCACAACTGGCAGGCCTGGAAACACCATATATTTT. Together with reference TRBV15 and TRBJ1-3, the CDR3 gives the full variable domain: DAMVIQNPRYQVTQFGKPVTLSCSQTLNHNVMYWYQQKSSQAPKLLFHYYDKDFNNEADTPDNFQSRRPNTSFCFLDIRSPGLGDTAMYLCATTGRPGNTIYFGEGSWLTVV.